This TCR beta chain was found in a study of blood T cell repertoires in COVID-19. The CDR3 sequence is 12 residues long. Germline assignment: CDR1 MNHEY and CDR2 SMNVEV (reference sequence). Deletions cut 3 bases from V and 8 bases from J, with 5 bases between. Assay used: immunoSEQ multiplex PCR; TCRdb lists only in-frame clones, some missing. The sample lists about 170,000 clones; around 89% were seen once. Sequencing was carried out using PBMCs or T cells enriched from blood (not recorded which). The chain has TRBV27 and TRBJ1-6; no reliable D call. The clonotype comes from a woman between 18 and 29 years old who had recovered from COVID-19. The CDR3 loop is CASSFGDSPLHF. In DNA, the CDR3 is TGTGCCAGCAGTTTCGGGGATTCACCCCTCCACTTT.